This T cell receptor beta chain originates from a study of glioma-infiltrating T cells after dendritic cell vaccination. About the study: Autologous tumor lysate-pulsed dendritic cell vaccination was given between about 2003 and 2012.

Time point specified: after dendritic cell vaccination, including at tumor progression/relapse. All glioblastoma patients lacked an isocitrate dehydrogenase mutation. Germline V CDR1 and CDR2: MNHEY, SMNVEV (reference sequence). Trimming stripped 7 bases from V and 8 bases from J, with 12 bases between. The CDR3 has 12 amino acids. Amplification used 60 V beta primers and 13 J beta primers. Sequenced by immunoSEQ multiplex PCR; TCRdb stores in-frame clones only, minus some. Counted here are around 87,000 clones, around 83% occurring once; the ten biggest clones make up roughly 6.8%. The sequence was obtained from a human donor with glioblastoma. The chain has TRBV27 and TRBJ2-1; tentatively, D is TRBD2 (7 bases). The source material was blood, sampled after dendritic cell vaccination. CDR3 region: CASTGGGYEQFF. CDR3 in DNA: TGTGCCAGCACGGGGGGCGGCTATGAGCAGTTCTTC.